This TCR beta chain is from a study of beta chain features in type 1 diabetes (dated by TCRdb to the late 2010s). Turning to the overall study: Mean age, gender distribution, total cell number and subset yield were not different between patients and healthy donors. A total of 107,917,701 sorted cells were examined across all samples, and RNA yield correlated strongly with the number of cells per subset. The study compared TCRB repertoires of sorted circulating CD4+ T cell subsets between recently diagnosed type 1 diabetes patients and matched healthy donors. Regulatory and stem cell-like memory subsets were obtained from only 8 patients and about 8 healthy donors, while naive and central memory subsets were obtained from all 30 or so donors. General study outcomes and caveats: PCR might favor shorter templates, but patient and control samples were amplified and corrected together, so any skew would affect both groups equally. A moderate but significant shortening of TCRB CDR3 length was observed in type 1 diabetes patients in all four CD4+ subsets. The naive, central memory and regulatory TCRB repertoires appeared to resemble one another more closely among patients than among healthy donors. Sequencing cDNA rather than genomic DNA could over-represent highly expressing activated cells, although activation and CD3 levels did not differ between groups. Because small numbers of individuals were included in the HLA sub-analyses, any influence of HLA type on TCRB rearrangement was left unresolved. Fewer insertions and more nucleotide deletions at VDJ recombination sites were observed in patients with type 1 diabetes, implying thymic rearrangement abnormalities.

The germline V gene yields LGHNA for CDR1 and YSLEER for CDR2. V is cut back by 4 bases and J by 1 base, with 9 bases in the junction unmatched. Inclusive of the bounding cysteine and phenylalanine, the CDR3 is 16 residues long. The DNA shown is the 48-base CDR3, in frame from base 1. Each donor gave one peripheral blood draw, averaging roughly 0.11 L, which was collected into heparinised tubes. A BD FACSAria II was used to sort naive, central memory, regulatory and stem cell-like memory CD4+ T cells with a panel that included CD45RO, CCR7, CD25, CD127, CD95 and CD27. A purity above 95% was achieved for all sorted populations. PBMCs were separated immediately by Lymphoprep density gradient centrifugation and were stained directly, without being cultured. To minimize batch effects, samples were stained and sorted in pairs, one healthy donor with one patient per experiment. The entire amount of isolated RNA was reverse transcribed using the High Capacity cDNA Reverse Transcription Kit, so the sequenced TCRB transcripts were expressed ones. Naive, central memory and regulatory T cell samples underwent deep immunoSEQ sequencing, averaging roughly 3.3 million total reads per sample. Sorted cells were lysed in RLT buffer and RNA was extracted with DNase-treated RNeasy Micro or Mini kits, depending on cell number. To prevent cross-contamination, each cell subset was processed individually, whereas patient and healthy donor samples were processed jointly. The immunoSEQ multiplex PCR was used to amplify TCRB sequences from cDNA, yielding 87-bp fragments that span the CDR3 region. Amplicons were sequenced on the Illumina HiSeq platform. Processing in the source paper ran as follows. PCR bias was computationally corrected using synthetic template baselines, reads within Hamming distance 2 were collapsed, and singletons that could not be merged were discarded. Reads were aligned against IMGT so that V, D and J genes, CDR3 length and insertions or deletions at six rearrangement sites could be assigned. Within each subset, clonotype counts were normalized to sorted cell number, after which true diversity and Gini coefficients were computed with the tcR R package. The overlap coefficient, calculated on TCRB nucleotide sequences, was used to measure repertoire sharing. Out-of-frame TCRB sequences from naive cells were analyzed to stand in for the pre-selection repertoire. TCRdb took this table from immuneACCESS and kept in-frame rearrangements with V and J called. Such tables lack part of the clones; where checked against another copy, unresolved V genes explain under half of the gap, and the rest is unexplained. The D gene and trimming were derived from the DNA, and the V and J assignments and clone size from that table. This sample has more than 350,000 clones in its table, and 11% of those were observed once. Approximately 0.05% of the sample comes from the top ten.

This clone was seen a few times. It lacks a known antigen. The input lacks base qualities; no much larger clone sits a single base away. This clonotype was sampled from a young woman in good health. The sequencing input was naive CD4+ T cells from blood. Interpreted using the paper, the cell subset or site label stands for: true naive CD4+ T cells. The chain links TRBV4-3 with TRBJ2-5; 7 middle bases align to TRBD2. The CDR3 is CASSPVRGGPQETQYF. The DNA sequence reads TGCGCCAGCAGCCCCGTTCGGGGAGGGCCCCAAGAGACCCAGTACTTC.